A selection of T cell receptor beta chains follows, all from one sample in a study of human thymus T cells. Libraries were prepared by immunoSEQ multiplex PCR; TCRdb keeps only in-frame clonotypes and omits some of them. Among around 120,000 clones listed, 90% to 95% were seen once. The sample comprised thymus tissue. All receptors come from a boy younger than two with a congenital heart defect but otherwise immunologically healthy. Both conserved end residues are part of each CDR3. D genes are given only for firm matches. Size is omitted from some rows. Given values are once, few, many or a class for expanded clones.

TGTGCCAGCAGCCCGGACAGGGTCTACGAGCAGTACTTC,CASSPDRVYEQYF,.,TRBD1,TRBJ2-7,TRBV28
TGTGCCAGCAGCATACACAGGGGAGCTGGGGCCAACGTCCTGACTTTC,CASSIHRGAGANVLTF,.,TRBD1,TRBJ2-6,TRBV5-6
TGTGCCAGCAGTAGCGCGCCGTCTGGTTGGGAGACCCAGTACTTC,CASSSAPSGWETQYF,.,.,TRBJ2-5,TRBV27
TGTGCCTGGAGTGTACCCCCCAGGGGGGAAAATGAGCAGTTCTTC,CAWSVPPRGENEQFF,.,.,TRBJ2-1,TRBV30
TGTGCCATCAGTGAGGCCGAGGCAGGGCTAAGGTTCTTC,CAISEAEAGLRFF,.,.,TRBJ2-1,TRBV10-3
TGTGCCAGCAGCCTGGGAGGGGATTTCTCTGGAAACACCATATATTTT,CASSLGGDFSGNTIYF,.,.,TRBJ1-3,TRBV11-1
TGCGCCAGCAGCATCGGGGGCAAAAACATTCAGTACTTC,CASSIGGKNIQYF,.,.,TRBJ2-4,TRBV4-1
TGTGCCAGCAGCTTTCACACTGAAGCTTTCTTT,CASSFHTEAFF,.,.,TRBJ1-1,TRBV5-4
TGTGCCAGCAGCTTATTGGCGGATAGCAATCAGCCCCAGCATTTT,CASSLLADSNQPQHF,.,.,TRBJ1-5,TRBV7-2
TGTGCCAGCAGTAAAAGGGGGCCCAAAAACATTCAGTACTTC,CASSKRGPKNIQYF,.,TRBD1,TRBJ2-4,TRBV6-5
TGCGCCAGCAGCCAAGAACCCAGGGGGGAACGGGATTCACCCCTCCACTTT,CASSQEPRGERDSPLHF,.,TRBD1,TRBJ1-6,TRBV4-3
TGTGCCAGCTCACTCTTCGGCCCGGCAGGGGGCTCCTACAATGAGCAGTTCTTC,CASSLFGPAGGSYNEQFF,once,TRBD1,TRBJ2-1,TRBV18
TGTGCCAGCAGTCACGGACTAGCGGGGGGGCCCCGAGACTCCTACGAGCAGTACTTC,CASSHGLAGGPRDSYEQYF,.,TRBD2,TRBJ2-7,TRBV28
TGTGCCAGCAGCTGGACCGGGACAGGGGGGTACCAAGAGACCCAGTACTTC,CASSWTGTGGYQETQYF,once,TRBD1,TRBJ2-5,TRBV5-4
TGTGCCACCAGCAGAGATATCCAGAGGAACACTGAAGCTTTCTTT,CATSRDIQRNTEAFF,.,.,TRBJ1-1,TRBV15
TGCGCCAGCAGCCAAGCTAACGAGGGGTCAACTAATGAAAAACTGTTTTTT,CASSQANEGSTNEKLFF,.,.,TRBJ1-4,TRBV4-3
TGTGCCAGCAGCGTAGAAACGCGAAGTGAGCAGTTCTTC,CASSVETRSEQFF,few,.,TRBJ2-1,TRBV9
TGTGCCAGCAGCCACCCGGGACTAGCGGGGGGGCGTGTGCTCGAGCAGTACTTC,CASSHPGLAGGRVLEQYF,.,TRBD2,TRBJ2-7,TRBV6-4